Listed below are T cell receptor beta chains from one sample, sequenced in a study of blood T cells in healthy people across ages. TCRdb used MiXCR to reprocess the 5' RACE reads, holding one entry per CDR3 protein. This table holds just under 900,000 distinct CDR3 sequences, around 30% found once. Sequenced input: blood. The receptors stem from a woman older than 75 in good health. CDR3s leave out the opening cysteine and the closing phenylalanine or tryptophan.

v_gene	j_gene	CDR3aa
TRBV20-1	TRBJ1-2	SASHNPSGGYT
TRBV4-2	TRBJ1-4	ASSQDLTGSEKLF
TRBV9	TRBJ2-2	ASSVAGYGGELF
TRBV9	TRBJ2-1	ASGGSLGNEQF
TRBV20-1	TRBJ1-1	SATDYMNTEAF
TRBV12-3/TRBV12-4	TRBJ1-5	ASRPTGGRSNQPQH
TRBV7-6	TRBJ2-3	ASSRNRGFTDTQY
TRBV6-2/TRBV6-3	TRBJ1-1	ASSRSGGRGRTEAF
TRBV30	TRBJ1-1	ALSRGGTANTEAF
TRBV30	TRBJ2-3	AWSVAGGYY
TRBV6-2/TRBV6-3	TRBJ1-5	ASSYSRQSGPINQPQH
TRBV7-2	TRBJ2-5	ASSSLGYYQETQY
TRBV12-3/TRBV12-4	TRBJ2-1	ASSTLGMGSGVANEQF
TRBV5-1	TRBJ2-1	ASSLFNGYNEQF
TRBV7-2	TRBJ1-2	ASSRGSGGLYGYT
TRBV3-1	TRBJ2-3	ASSPRGLRTDTQY
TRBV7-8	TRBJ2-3	ASSSREGQGTDTQY
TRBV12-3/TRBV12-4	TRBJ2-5	ASSLYGGAPETQY
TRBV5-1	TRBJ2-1	ASSLEGPPSYNEQF
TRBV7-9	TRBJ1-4	ASSFKTIRDYANEKLF
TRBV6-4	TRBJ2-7	ASSLATGTDEQY
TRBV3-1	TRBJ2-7	ASSRTLGANEQY
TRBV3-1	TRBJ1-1	ASSQGATGATEAF
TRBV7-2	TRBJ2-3	ASSPVIANTQY
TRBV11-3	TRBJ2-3	ASSLVRSDTQY
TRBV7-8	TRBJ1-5	ASSKGANSNQPQH
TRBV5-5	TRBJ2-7	ASSLDSRHEQY